The clone carrying this T cell receptor (beta chain) appeared many times. TCRdb processed the 5' RACE reads anew with MiXCR; each CDR3 protein has one entry. The sample records approximately 65,000 distinct CDR3 sequences, more than 4.5% being singletons. The record originates from a study of neurological immune-mediated disorders. The V end lost 7 bases, the J end lost 2 bases, and 17 bases lay between the germline ends. Per the germline V gene, CDR1 is MNHEY and CDR2 is SVGAGI. This CDR3 is built from 15 residues. The V and J genes are TRBV6-5 and TRBJ1-2; D ambiguous. This receptor was taken from a human donor with multiple sclerosis. The donor label of this sample is uncertain. The sequenced material came from PBMCs. This CDR3 reads CASTDGRIPNYGYTF. CDR3 bases: TGTGCCAGCACCGATGGACGGATTCCCAACTATGGCTACACCTTC.